A single sample gave rise to the 13 T cell receptor beta chains below, sequenced in a study of cytomegalovirus exposure and HLA in healthy donors. The PCR had 60 Vbeta and 13 Jbeta primers. Generated by immunoSEQ multiplex PCR, the TCRdb table keeps only in-frame clones and is missing some. The data show around 130,000 clones, 70% to 75% seen once. The sequenced sample consisted of PBMCs. The receptors stem from a man between 25 and 39 years old in good health and CMV-seronegative.

V and J are TRBV7-2 and TRBJ1-1; D gene ambiguous. V lost 3 bases and J lost 1, with 9 bases in between. CDR1 is SGHTA and CDR2 is FQGNSA in the germline V gene. The CDR3 totals 14 residues. The CDR3 nucleotides are TGTGCCAGCAGCTTCAAGGCAGGGAACACTGAAGCTTTCTTT. This encodes CASSFKAGNTEAFF.

A few counts support this clone. This chain links TRBV9 with TRBJ1-4; D is uncertain. Per the germline V gene, CDR1 is SGDLS and CDR2 is YYNGEE. Trimming cost V 0 bases and J 0 bases, with 15 bases left between them. This CDR3 has 18 residues. CDR3 residues: CASSVATGGYATNEKLFF. The CDR3 DNA follows: TGTGCCAGCAGCGTAGCTACGGGTGGTTATGCAACTAATGAAAAACTGTTTTTT.

V gene TRBV28 combines with J gene TRBJ2-5; 12 bases match TRBD2. The germline V gene has CDR1 MDHEN and CDR2 SYDVKM. The CDR3 consists of 14 residues. Trimming at V came to 6 bases and at J to 5 bases, leaving 4 bases not matched to a gene. CDR3 bases: TGTGCCAGCAGGACTAGCGGGAGCGTGGAGACCCAGTACTTC. As protein: CASRTSGSVETQYF.

This clone has more than one count but fewer than ten. The chain employs TRBV7-3 and TRBJ2-1; TRBD2 might be the D (7 bases). This CDR3 is built from 15 residues. Trimming pared 6 bases from V and 7 bases from J, leaving 19 bases between. CDR1 is SGHTA and CDR2 is FQGTGA in the germline V gene. The CDR3 is CASSPTGGGANEQFF. The CDR3 coding sequence is TGTGCCAGCAGTCCAACCGGAGGGGGGGCGAATGAGCAGTTCTTC.

This chain uses TRBV30 with TRBJ2-7, with D perhaps matching TRBD1 (5 bases). The CDR3 loop spans 12 amino acids. The germline gives CDR1 GTSNPN, CDR2 SVGIG (reference sequence). V gave up 2 bases and J gave up 5 bases, with 10 bases separating them. In DNA form, the CDR3 reads TGTGCCTGGAGTTGGGGCAGGGACGAGCAGTACTTC. Translation: CAWSWGRDEQYF.

This chain uses TRBV27 with TRBJ1-2, with TRBD1 matching over 10 bases. Per the germline V gene, CDR1 is MNHEY and CDR2 is SMNVEV (reference sequence). The length of the CDR3 is 16 residues. Unmatched junction bases numbered 10, after V lost 6 bases and J lost 3 bases. In nucleotides, the CDR3 is TGTGCCAGCAGACTGAGACGGACAGGGGGGGACTATGGCTACACCTTC. It specifies CASRLRRTGGDYGYTF.

The gene calls are TRBV28 and TRBJ1-1; D is possibly TRBD1 (6 bases). Germline CDR1 and CDR2: MDHEN and SYDVKM. This CDR3 has 11 amino acids. Trimming removed 5 bases from V and 6 bases from J, with 7 bases in between. The CDR3 sequence is CASSNRAEAFF. The CDR3 bases are TGTGCCAGCAGTAACAGGGCTGAAGCTTTCTTT.

The chain couples TRBV28 to TRBJ1-1; no clear D gene. The CDR3 totals 12 residues. The V end lost 3 bases, the J end lost 5 bases, and 7 bases lay between the germline ends. Germline V gene lookup returns CDR1 MDHEN and CDR2 SYDVKM. Written as DNA, the CDR3 is TGTGCCAGCAGTTTGTCCCTTACTGAAGCTTTCTTT. It specifies CASSLSLTEAFF.

V is TRBV6-1 and J is TRBJ1-1, with D possibly matching TRBD1 (6 bases). Trimming removed 6 bases at V and 12 bases at J, with 20 bases between. CDR1 MNHNS and CDR2 SASEGT come from the germline V gene. This CDR3 has 13 residues. The CDR3 DNA reads TGTGCCAGCAGGCAACAGGGTGATGGTTTAACTTTCTTT. Protein product: CASRQQGDGLTFF.

The chain uses TRBV30 and TRBJ2-1; 7 nucleotides match TRBD2. The CDR3 runs 15 residues. From germline, CDR1 is GTSNPN and CDR2 SVGIG (reference sequence). J gave up 5 bases and V 4 bases, and 11 bases lay outside the gene matches. CDR3 region: CAWTWGGLRHNEQFF. The CDR3 bases are TGTGCCTGGACCTGGGGGGGACTGCGCCACAATGAGCAGTTCTTC.

The chain couples TRBV7-9 to TRBJ2-1; 7 bases line up with TRBD2. V was clipped by 7 bases and J by 4 bases; unmatched bases: 13. Germline CDR1 is SEHNR and CDR2 is FQNEAQ (reference sequence). This CDR3 comprises 16 residues. CDR3 coding DNA: TGTGCCAGCACCCCGAGGGCGGGAGAACATTACAATGAGCAGTTCTTC. This translates into CASTPRAGEHYNEQFF.

The J gene is TRBJ2-1, the V gene TRBV5-1; tentatively, D is TRBD2 (5 bases). Between the trimmed V and J ends, which lost 0 bases and 3 bases, there was a span of 16 bases. CDR1 and CDR2 from the germline V gene are SGHRS and YFSETQ. The CDR3 is made up of 17 amino acids. The CDR3 loop is CASSLEFQPRGYNEQFF. The CDR3 DNA reads as TGCGCCAGCAGCTTGGAGTTTCAGCCTCGGGGCTACAATGAGCAGTTCTTC.

The V gene is TRBV28, the J gene TRBJ2-5; 9 positions agree with TRBD2. The J segment lost 1 base and the V segment lost 5 bases, leaving 14 bases of the junction unmatched. CDR3 length: 18 amino acids. Germline CDR1 MDHEN, CDR2 SYDVKM. The CDR3 region is CASSSGGSGGARQETQYF. CDR3 DNA sequence: TGTGCCAGCAGTAGCGGAGGTAGCGGGGGAGCACGCCAAGAGACCCAGTACTTC. The full variable domain, rest sourced from reference TRBV28 and TRBJ2-5, is DVKVTQSSRYLVKRTGEKVFLECVQDMDHENMFWYRQDPGLGLRLIYFSYDVKMKEKGDIPEGYSVSREKKERFSLILESASTNQTSMYLCASSSGGSGGARQETQYFGPGTRLLVL.